This T cell receptor (beta chain) was profiled in a study of beta chain features in type 1 diabetes. Whole-study context: When patients were set against healthy donors, age, gender and cell yields were similar. Study-wide results and caveats: Moderate but significant shortening of TCRB CDR3s was recorded in all four CD4+ subsets from Type 1 diabetes patients.

The authors reverse transcribed all of the isolated RNA, so sequencing captured expressed TCRB transcripts. Using immunoSEQ multiplex PCR, the repertoire was profiled, and TCRdb retains in-frame clones only, with some absent. The sample has over 600,000 clones; roughly an eighth are singletons. This clone showed up just a few times. Its antigen is currently unknown. V was shortened by 6 bases and J by 1 base, with 16 bases between the two germline ends. This CDR3 has 15 residues. Per the germline V gene, CDR1 is SGDLS and CDR2 is YYNGEE. The TCR originated in a man aged 25-45 years with type 1 diabetes. What was sequenced was naive CD4+ T cells from blood. The chain joins TRBV9 to TRBJ1-1, with D maybe TRBD1 (5 bases). The CDR3 DNA reads TGTGCCAGCACCCGTCTCGGAACAGGGAACACTGAAGCTTTCTTT. It encodes CASTRLGTGNTEAFF.